The entry below describes one T cell receptor beta chain. This clone was picked up one time. Its antigen is still unknown. Base qualities are not recorded, but no much larger clone differs from it by a single base. Genomic DNA was extracted from sorted cells with the Quick-DNA Microprep Kit. Amplification of TCRbeta DNA was done with the immunoSEQ hsTCRbeta kit, following the protocol from the manufacturer. TCRbeta libraries were sequenced on an Illumina MiSeq instrument. The paper's data handling went like this. Once out-of-frame sequences had been removed, 2 million to 2.5 million distinct TCRbeta sequences were left, which works out to an average of approximately 63,000 per individual. Each individual was scored according to the count of roughly 170 previously reported CMV-associated TCRbeta sequences and the total productive distinct TCRbeta count. A beta-binomial model was reimplemented in Python, and random forests from scikit-learn, run with default parameters, were trained on data from the US cohort. On the Belgian cohort, classifier performance was reported as the median AUC, along with percentile confidence intervals, across 10,000 bootstrap iterations. TCRdb provides this immuneACCESS table in a form limited to in-frame rearrangements. Some clones are lacking; in checked studies, under half of them reflect an unresolved V gene, and why the rest are absent is not known. The V and J calls and clone size were taken over from that table, and D and trimming were inferred from the DNA. This sample has 50,000 to 65,000 clones in its table, and approximately 80% of those were observed once. The ten largest clonotypes hold around 0.81% of the sample.

This sample is drawn from a study of memory CD4+ T cells and cytomegalovirus serostatus (dated by TCRdb to about 2019). At the level of the whole study: The cohort comprised roughly 35 healthy Belgian adults, 9 CMV seropositive and roughly 25 CMV seronegative. CD4+ memory TCRbeta repertoires of a Belgian cohort with known cytomegalovirus serostatus were sequenced in order to replicate a published TCR-based CMV serostatus classifier.

General findings and caveats noted by the study authors: Among the 160 or so previously reported CMV-associated TCRbeta sequences, approximately 70 showed up in the CD4+ memory repertoires, with each one found in between one and five individuals. The results were read as suggesting that the CMV-associated TCR signature is, for the most part, present in the CD4+ memory repertoire. Only CD4+CD45RO+ memory cells were sequenced, in contrast to the original study, which included naive and memory CD4+ and CD8+ populations. A median bootstrapped AUC of 0.95 with a 95% CI of 0.76-1.00 was achieved on the Belgian cohort by the original-framework classifier. CMV serostatus prediction reached a median bootstrapped AUC of around 0.95 with the original framework and 0.91 with a US-trained random forest.

A FACSAria II was used to sort memory CD4+ T cells, defined as single viable CD3+CD4+CD8-CD45RO+ cells. CMV serostatus was determined with a Roche Elecsys assay detecting serum IgG against CMV pp150, pp28, p38 and p52. Once the samples were thawed, total CD4+ T cells were enriched through positive selection using CD4 magnetic microbeads. The samples came from a different study that was designed specifically to examine the CD4+ T cell memory repertoire. Peripheral blood mononuclear cells were isolated and cryopreserved according to standard operating procedures, and serum was stored at -80 degrees C. CD3-PerCP (BW264/56), CD4-APC (RPA-T4), CD45RO-PE (UCHT1) and CD8-Pacific Orange (3B5) antibodies were used for staining, and non-viable cells were excluded with Sytox blue. CDR1 and CDR2 (SEHNR, FQNEAQ) derive from the germline V gene (reference sequence). Between the V and J ends, shortened by 5 bases and 5 bases respectively, the junction contains 15 bases. Counted from cysteine to phenylalanine, this CDR3 has 14 amino acids. CDR3 DNA is the only sequence kept; it has 42 bases, read in frame from the first base.

The source of this sequence is an adult in good health and CMV-seronegative. Specimen: memory CD4+ T cells from blood. Recombination connected TRBV7-9 to TRBJ1-1; D gene: possibly TRBD1, on 6 matching bases. The nucleotide sequence reads as follows: TGTGCCAGCAGCGCTTGGGGGCTGAGGACTGAAGCTTTCTTT. The encoded protein is CASSAWGLRTEAFF.